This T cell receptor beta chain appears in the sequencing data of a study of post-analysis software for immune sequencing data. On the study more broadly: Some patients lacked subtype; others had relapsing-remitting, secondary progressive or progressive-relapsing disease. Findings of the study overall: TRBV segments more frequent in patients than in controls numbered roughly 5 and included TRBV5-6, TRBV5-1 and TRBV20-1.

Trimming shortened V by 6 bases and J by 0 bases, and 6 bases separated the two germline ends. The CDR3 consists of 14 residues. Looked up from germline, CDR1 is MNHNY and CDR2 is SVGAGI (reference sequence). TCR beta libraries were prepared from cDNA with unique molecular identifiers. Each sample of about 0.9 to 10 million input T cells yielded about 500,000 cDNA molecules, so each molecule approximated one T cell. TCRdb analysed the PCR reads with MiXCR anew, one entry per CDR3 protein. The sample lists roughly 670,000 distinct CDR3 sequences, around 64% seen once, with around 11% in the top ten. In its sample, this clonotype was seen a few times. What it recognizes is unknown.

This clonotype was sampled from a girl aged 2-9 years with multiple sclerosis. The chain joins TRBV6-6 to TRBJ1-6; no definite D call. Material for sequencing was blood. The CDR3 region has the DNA TGTGCCAGCAGCCCGAGCTCCTATAATTCACCCCTCCACTTT. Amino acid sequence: CASSPSSYNSPLHF.